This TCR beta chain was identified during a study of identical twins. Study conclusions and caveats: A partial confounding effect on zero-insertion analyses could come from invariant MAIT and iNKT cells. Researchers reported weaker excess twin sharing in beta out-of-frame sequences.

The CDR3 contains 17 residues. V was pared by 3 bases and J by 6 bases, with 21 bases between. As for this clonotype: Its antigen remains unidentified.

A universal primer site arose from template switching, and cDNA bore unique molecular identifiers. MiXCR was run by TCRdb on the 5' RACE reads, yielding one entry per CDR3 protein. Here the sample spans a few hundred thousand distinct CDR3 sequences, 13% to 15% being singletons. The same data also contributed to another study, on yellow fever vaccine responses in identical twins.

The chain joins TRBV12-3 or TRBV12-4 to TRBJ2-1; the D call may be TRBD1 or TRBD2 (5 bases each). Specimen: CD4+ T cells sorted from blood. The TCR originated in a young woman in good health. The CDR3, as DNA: TGTGCCAGCAGTTTCGATAGTAGGGGAGTTAATGTCAATGAGCAGTTCTTC. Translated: CASSFDSRGVNVNEQFF.